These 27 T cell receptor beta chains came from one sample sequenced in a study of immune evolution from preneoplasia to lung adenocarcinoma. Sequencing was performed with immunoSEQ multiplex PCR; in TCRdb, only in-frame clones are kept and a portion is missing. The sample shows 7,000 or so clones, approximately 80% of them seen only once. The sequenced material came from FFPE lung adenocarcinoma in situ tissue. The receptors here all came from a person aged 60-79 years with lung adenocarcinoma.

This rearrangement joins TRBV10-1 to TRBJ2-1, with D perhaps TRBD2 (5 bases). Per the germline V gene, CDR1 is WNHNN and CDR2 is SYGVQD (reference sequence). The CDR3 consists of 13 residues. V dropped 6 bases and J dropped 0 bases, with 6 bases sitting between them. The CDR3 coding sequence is TGCGCCAGCAGCGGGGTCTCCTACAATGAGCAGTTCTTC. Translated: CASSGVSYNEQFF.

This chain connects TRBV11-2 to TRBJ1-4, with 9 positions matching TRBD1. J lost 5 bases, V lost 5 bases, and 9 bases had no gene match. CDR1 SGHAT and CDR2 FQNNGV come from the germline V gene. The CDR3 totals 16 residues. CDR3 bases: TGTGCCAGCAGCAACTTCCTCGGGACAGGGAATGAAAAACTGTTTTTT. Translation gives CASSNFLGTGNEKLFF.

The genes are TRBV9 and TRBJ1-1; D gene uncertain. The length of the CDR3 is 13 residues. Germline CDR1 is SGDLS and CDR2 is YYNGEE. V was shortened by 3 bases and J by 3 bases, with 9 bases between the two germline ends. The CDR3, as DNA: TGTGCCAGCAGCGATAATCGGGACACTGAAGCTTTCTTT. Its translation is CASSDNRDTEAFF.

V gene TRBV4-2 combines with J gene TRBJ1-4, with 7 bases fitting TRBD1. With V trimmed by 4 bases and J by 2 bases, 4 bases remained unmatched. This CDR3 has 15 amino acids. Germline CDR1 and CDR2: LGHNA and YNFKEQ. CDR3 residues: CASSLGQPTNEKLFF. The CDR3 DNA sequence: TGTGCCAGCAGCCTGGGACAGCCTACTAATGAAAAACTGTTTTTT.

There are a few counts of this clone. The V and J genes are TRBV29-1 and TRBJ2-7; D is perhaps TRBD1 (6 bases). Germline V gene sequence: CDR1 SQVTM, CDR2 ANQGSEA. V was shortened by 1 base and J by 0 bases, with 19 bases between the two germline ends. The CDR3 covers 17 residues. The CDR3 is CSVEVTPGDGSSYEQYF. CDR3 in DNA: TGCAGCGTTGAAGTAACGCCAGGGGATGGGAGCTCCTACGAGCAGTACTTC.

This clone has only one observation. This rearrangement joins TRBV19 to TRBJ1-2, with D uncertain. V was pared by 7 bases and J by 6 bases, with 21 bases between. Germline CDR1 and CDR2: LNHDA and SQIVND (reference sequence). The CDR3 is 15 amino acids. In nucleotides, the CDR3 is TGTGCCAGTACCCCGCGTTGGTGGGAGGGAGATGGCTACACCTTC. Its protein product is CASTPRWWEGDGYTF. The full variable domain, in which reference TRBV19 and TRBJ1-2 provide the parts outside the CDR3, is DGGITQSPKYLFRKEGQNVTLSCEQNLNHDAMYWYRQDPGQGLRLIYYSQIVNDFQKGDIAEGYSVSREKKESFPLTVTSAQKNPTAFYLCASTPRWWEGDGYTFGSGTRLTVV.

The CDR3 bases are TGCGCCAGCAGCTTGGCCACGCTAGCGGGGCCCAATGAGCAGTTCTTC. Amino acid sequence: CASSLATLAGPNEQFF. J is TRBJ2-1 and V is TRBV5-1; 9 bases fit TRBD2. CDR3 size: 16 residues. From germline, CDR1 is SGHRS and CDR2 YFSETQ. The V segment lost 0 bases and the J segment 6 bases; nucleotides outside the gene matches: 7.

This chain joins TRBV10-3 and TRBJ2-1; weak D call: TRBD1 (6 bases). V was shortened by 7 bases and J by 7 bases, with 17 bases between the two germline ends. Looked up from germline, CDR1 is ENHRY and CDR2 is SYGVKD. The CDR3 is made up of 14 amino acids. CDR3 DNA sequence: TGTGCCATCACCCCTGAGACAGGTGGGAATGAGCAGTTCTTC. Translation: CAITPETGGNEQFF.

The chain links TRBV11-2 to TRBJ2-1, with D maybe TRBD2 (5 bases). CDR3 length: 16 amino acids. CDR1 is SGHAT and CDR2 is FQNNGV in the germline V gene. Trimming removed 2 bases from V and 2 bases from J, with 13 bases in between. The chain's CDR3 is CASSLLGAGPYNEQFF. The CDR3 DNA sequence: TGTGCCAGCAGCTTACTTGGCGCGGGCCCCTACAATGAGCAGTTCTTC.

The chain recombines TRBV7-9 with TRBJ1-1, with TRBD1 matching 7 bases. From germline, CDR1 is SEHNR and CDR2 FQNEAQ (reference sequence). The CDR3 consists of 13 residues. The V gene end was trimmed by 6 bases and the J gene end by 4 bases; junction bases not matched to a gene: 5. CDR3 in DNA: TGTGCCAGCAGTGTTTCAGGGGGCACTGAAGCTTTCTTT. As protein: CASSVSGGTEAFF.

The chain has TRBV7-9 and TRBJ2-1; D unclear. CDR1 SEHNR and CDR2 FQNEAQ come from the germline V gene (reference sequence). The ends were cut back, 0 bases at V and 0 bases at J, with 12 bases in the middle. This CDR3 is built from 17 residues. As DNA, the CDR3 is TGTGCCAGCAGCTTAGCTGCCGGCGCCAGCTCCTACAATGAGCAGTTCTTC. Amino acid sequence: CASSLAAGASSYNEQFF.

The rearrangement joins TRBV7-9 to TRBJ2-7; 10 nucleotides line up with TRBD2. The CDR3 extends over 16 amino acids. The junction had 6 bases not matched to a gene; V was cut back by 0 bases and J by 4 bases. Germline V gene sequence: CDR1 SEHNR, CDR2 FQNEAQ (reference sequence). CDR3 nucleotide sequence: TGTGCCAGCAGCTTAGCTCGCCCGGGACTAGCGTACGAGCAGTACTTC. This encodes CASSLARPGLAYEQYF.

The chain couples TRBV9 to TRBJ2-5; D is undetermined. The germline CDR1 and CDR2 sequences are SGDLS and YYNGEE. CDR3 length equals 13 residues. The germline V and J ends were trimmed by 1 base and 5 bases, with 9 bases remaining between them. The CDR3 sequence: CASSVRGSETQYF. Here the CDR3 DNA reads TGTGCCAGCAGCGTAAGAGGATCGGAGACCCAGTACTTC. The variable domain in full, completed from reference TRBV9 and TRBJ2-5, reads DSGVTQTPKHLITATGQRVTLRCSPRSGDLSVYWYQQSLDQGLQFLIQYYNGEERAKGNILERFSAQQFPDLHSELNLSSLELGDSALYFCASSVRGSETQYFGPGTRLLVL.

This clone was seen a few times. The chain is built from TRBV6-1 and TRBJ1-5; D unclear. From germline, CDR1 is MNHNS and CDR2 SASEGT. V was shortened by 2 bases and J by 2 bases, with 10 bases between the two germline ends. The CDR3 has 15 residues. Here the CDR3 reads CASSELYGGNQPQHF. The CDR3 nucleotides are TGTGCCAGCAGTGAATTATACGGGGGCAATCAGCCCCAGCATTTT.

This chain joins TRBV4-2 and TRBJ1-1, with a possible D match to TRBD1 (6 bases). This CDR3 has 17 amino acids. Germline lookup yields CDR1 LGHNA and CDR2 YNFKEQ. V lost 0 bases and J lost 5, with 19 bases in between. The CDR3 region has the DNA TGTGCCAGCAGCCAAGATGAGGCGGGACACGGCGGTACTGAAGCTTTCTTT. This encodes CASSQDEAGHGGTEAFF.

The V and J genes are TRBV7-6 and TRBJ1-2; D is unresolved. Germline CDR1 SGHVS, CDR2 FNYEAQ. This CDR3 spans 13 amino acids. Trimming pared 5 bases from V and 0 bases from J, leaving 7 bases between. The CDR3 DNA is TGTGCCAGCAGCCCCTCGCCTAACTATGGCTACACCTTC. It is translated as CASSPSPNYGYTF.

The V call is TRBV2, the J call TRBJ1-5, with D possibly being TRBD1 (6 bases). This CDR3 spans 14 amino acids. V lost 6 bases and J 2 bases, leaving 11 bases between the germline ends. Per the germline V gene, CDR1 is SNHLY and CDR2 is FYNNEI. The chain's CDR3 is CASRQGRRNQPQHF. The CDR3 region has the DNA TGTGCCAGCAGACAGGGTCGGCGCAATCAGCCCCAGCATTTT.

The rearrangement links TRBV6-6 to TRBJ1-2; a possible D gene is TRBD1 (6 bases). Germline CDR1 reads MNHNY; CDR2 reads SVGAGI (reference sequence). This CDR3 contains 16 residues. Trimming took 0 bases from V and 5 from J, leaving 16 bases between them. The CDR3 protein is CASSYSTGHVGYGYTF. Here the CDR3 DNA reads TGTGCCAGCAGTTACTCGACAGGACACGTCGGATATGGCTACACCTTC.

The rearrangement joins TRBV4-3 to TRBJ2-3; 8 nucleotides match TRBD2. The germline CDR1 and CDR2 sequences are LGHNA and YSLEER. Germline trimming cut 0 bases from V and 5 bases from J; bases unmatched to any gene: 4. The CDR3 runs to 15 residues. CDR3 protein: CASSQEVSGGDTQYF. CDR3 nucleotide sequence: TGCGCCAGCAGCCAAGAAGTGAGCGGGGGAGATACGCAGTATTTT.

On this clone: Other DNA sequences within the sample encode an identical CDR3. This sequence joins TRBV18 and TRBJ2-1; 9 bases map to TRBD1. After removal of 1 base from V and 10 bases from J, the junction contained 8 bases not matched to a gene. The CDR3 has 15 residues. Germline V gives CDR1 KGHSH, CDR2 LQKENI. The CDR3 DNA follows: TGTGCCAGCTCACCACTCGGGACAGGGTCTAGCGAGCAGTTCTTC. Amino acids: CASSPLGTGSSEQFF.

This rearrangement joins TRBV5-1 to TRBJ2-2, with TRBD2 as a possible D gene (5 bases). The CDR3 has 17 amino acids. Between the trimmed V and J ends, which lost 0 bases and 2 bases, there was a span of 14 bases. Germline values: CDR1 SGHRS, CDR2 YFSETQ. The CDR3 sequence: CASSLAAVTGNTGELFF. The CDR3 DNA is TGCGCCAGCAGCTTGGCCGCGGTGACGGGAAACACCGGGGAGCTGTTTTTT.

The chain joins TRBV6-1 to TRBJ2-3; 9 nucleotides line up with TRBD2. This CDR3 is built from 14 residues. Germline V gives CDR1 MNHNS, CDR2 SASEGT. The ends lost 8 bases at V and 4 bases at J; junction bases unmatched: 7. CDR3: CASGAGGVPDTQYF. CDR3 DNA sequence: TGTGCCAGCGGGGCGGGGGGGGTCCCAGATACGCAGTATTTT.

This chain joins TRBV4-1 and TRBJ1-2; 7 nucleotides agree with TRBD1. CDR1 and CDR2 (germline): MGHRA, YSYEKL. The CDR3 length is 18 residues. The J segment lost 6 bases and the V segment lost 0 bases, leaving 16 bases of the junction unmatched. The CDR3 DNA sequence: TGCGCCAGCAGCCAAGATAAGGCAGGGGGAGGCTGGTGGGATGGCTACACCTTC. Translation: CASSQDKAGGGWWDGYTF.

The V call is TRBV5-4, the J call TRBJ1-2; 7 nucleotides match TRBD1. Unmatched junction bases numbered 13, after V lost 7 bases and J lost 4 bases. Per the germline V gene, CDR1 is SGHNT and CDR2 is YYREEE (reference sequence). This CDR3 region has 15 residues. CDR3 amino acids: CASSLAGGEGYGYTF. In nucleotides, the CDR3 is TGTGCCAGCTCCCTGGCAGGGGGAGAAGGCTATGGCTACACCTTC.

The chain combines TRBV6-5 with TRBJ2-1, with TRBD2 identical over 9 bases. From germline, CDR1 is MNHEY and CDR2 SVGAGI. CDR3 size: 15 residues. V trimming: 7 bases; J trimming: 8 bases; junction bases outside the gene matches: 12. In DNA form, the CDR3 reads TGTGCCAGCATGGTATCTCCTAGCGGGGTGTATGAGCAGTTCTTC. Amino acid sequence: CASMVSPSGVYEQFF.

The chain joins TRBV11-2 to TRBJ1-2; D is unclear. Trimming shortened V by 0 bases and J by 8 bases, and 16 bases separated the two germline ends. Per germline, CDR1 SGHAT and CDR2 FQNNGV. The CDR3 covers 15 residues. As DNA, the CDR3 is TGTGCCAGCAGCTTAGAAGGCAGCCCTCTGGGGGGCTACACCTTC. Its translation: CASSLEGSPLGGYTF. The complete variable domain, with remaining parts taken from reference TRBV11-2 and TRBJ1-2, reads EAGVAQSPRYKIIEKRQSVAFWCNPISGHATLYWYQQILGQGPKLLIQFQNNGVVDDSQLPKDRFSAERLKGVDSTLKIQPAKLEDSAVYLCASSLEGSPLGGYTFGSGTRLTVV.

Here the CDR3 DNA reads TGTGCCAGTAGTATATCGTCCCTGCCCAGCTCCTACAATGAGCAGTTCTTC. Translation: CASSISSLPSSYNEQFF. The rearrangement joins TRBV19 to TRBJ2-1; no firm D call. Deletions cut 2 bases from V and 0 bases from J, with 14 bases between. CDR1 and CDR2 from the germline V gene are LNHDA and SQIVND (reference sequence). The CDR3 spans 17 residues.